The 25 T cell receptor beta chains below were found in one sample sequenced in a study of T cells in Graves' hyperthyroidism and ophthalmopathy. TCR beta CDR3 regions were amplified from RNA transcripts. The TCR CDR3 first-round RT-PCR relied on the HTBI primer set. MiXCR, run by TCRdb on the multiplex PCR reads, gives a single entry per CDR3 protein. The sample records about 770,000 distinct CDR3 sequences, around 20% being singletons. Input material: blood. Receptors were obtained from a woman in her forties or fifties with Graves' hyperthyroidism that later progressed to Graves' ophthalmopathy.

This clonotype showed up just a few times. The gene calls are TRBV30 and TRBJ2-2; TRBD1 aligns across 9 bases. CDR3 size: 14 residues. V dropped 3 bases and J dropped 6; count of bases not matched to a gene: 5. Germline values: CDR1 GTSNPN, CDR2 SVGIG (reference sequence). CDR3 sequence (DNA): TGTGCCTGGAGGGACAGGGGTCGCGCCGGGGAGCTGTTTTTT. It encodes CAWRDRGRAGELFF. Full variable domain (remainder filled in from reference TRBV30 and TRBJ2-2): SQTIHQWPATLVQPVGSPLSLECTVEGTSNPNLYWYRQAAGRGLQLLFYSVGIGQISSEVPQNLSASRPQDRQFILSSKKLLLSDSGFYLCAWRDRGRAGELFFGEGSRLTVL.

This chain uses TRBV4-2 with TRBJ1-2; perhaps TRBD1 as D (6 bases). This CDR3 comprises 15 residues. Looked up from germline, CDR1 is LGHNA and CDR2 is YNFKEQ. V was shortened by 4 bases and J by 0 bases, with 12 bases between the two germline ends. In DNA, the CDR3 is TGTGCCAGCAGCCCCCCGGGGGGCGCTAACTATGGCTACACCTTC. It yields the protein CASSPPGGANYGYTF.

Ten or more counts support this clonotype. The chain joins TRBV20-1 to TRBJ2-7, with D perhaps TRBD1 or TRBD2 (5 bases each). The CDR3 spans 13 residues. V gave up 7 bases and J gave up 0 bases, with 13 bases separating them. Germline V gene data show CDR1 as DFQATT and CDR2 as SNEGSKA (reference sequence). The CDR3 reads CSVPGTSSYEQYF. The CDR3 region has the DNA TGCAGTGTACCCGGGACCAGCTCCTACGAGCAGTACTTC.

On this clonotype itself: Mismatch with germline at one junction end may stem from a read error. The V and J genes are TRBV30 and TRBJ2-3; 7 bases agree with TRBD1. The CDR3 spans 16 residues. Germline CDR1 GTSNPN, CDR2 SVGIG (reference sequence). The CDR3 protein is CARSWTGTVGMAAQYF. The CDR3 bases are TGTGCCCGGAGCTGGACAGGCACAGTCGGTATGGCAGCGCAGTATTTT.

In this sample, this clonotype turned up many times. This chain connects TRBV2 to TRBJ2-3; 9 nucleotides match TRBD2. Trimming at V came to 5 bases and at J to 5 bases, leaving 8 bases not matched to a gene. The CDR3 extends over 15 amino acids. Germline CDR1 SNHLY, CDR2 FYNNEI. The DNA of the CDR3 is TGTGCCAGCAGTAAAGGCGGGGGGGCGAGAGATACGCAGTATTTT. Its protein product is CASSKGGGARDTQYF.

This clonotype has a count of ten or more. V is TRBV5-1 and J is TRBJ1-2; unclear D gene. V was shortened by 0 bases and J by 4 bases, with 7 bases between the two germline ends. CDR1 SGHRS and CDR2 YFSETQ come from the germline V gene. The CDR3 loop spans 13 amino acids. The DNA of the CDR3 is TGCGCCAGCAGCTTGGTGTCGGGCTATGGCTACACCTTC. Its translation: CASSLVSGYGYTF.

Note on this clonotype: A much bigger clone sits one base away, suggesting this may be a read error. This rearrangement joins TRBV29-1 to TRBJ1-1; TRBD1 matches 9 bases. This CDR3 contains 13 residues. Germline CDR1 reads SQVTM; CDR2 reads ANQGSEA. After removal of 3 bases from V and 6 bases from J, the junction contained 5 bases not matched to a gene. CDR3 protein: CSVDGTGTAEAFF. DNA of the CDR3: TGCAGCGTTGATGGGACAGGGACGGCTGAAGCTTTCTTT.

The chain has TRBV19 and TRBJ2-2; 10 bases agree with TRBD2. The CDR3 is made up of 14 amino acids. V trimming: 5 bases; J trimming: 7 bases; junction bases outside the gene matches: 4. Germline CDR1 is LNHDA and CDR2 is SQIVND (reference sequence). The CDR3 loop is CASSPRTSGGELFF. CDR3 DNA sequence: TGTGCCAGTAGTCCTCGGACTAGCGGCGGGGAGCTGTTTTTT.

This clonotype showed up many times. This rearrangement joins TRBV20-1 to TRBJ1-6; tentatively, D is TRBD1 (5 bases). V was shortened by 1 base and J by 9 bases, with 19 bases between the two germline ends. Per germline, CDR1 DFQATT and CDR2 SNEGSKA (reference sequence). The CDR3 totals 16 residues. CDR3 amino acids: CSARGYPPQGRSPLHF. In nucleotides, the CDR3 is TGCAGTGCTAGAGGATATCCGCCGCAGGGTCGTTCACCCCTCCACTTT.

This chain links TRBV2 with TRBJ2-3, with D perhaps given as TRBD1 or TRBD2 (6 bases each). V was clipped by 7 bases and J by 6 bases, with 20 bases between them. The CDR3 has 15 amino acids. Germline V lookup: CDR1 SNHLY, CDR2 FYNNEI. CDR3 nucleotides: TGTGCCAGCAACGAGGGGGGCGCCGCTCCGGATACGCAGTATTTT. The encoded protein is CASNEGGAAPDTQYF.

Details on this clonotype: Since a much larger clone is just one base distant, this may be a read error. This chain connects TRBV3-1 to TRBJ1-5, with TRBD1 matching 8 bases. The length of the CDR3 is 16 residues. Germline CDR1 LGHDT, CDR2 YNNKEL (reference sequence). CDR3 sequence reads: CASNQASQGGGQPQHF. For the CDR3, the DNA is TGTGCCAGCAACCAAGCTTCACAGGGGGGGGGTCAGCCCCAGCATTTT.

Ten or more counts support this clonotype. V and J are TRBV9 and TRBJ2-7, with D tentatively TRBD1 (6 bases). The CDR3 spans 14 residues. V dropped 0 bases and J dropped 5 bases, with 12 bases sitting between them. CDR1 and CDR2 (germline): SGDLS, YYNGEE. CDR3 loop: CASSVDGRGNEQYF. Written as DNA, the CDR3 is TGTGCCAGCAGCGTAGACGGCAGGGGTAACGAGCAGTACTTC.

The chain combines TRBV6-5 with TRBJ1-1; D is perhaps TRBD1 (5 bases). Germline assignment: CDR1 MNHEY and CDR2 SVGAGI. The V and J ends lost 4 bases and 6 bases respectively, with 12 bases between them. This CDR3 is 13 amino acids long. The DNA of the CDR3 is TGTGCCAGCAGTTTAAGACAGAGCGCTGAAGCTTTCTTT. Translation: CASSLRQSAEAFF.

This clonotype was detected many times. The chain couples TRBV6-1 to TRBJ1-1, with D unclear. This CDR3 has 13 amino acids. Germline V gene data show CDR1 as MNHNS and CDR2 as SASEGT. Trimming removed 8 bases at V and 0 bases at J, with 10 bases between. The CDR3 nucleotides read TGTGCCAGCCAAGATCGGATGAACACTGAAGCTTTCTTT. Translating gives CASQDRMNTEAFF.

The sample holds a few counts of this clonotype. J is TRBJ1-2 and V is TRBV15; maybe TRBD1 (6 bases). The length of the CDR3 is 15 residues. Per the germline V gene, CDR1 is LNHNV and CDR2 is YYDKDF (reference sequence). With 3 bases removed from V and 4 bases from J, the gap between germline ends came to 15 bases. The CDR3, as DNA: TGTGCCACCAGCAGGTATTTGGGGGCTGGCTATGGCTACACCTTC. Its translation is CATSRYLGAGYGYTF.

This chain connects TRBV9 to TRBJ1-4; D may be TRBD1 (6 bases). This CDR3 has 15 amino acids. Between the trimmed V and J ends, which lost 2 bases and 8 bases, there was a span of 16 bases. Germline V gene sequence: CDR1 SGDLS, CDR2 YYNGEE. In DNA form, the CDR3 reads TGTGCCAGCAGCGTGATGCAGGGGCCTGACGAAAAACTGTTTTTT. This gives the protein CASSVMQGPDEKLFF.

This rearrangement joins TRBV19 to TRBJ2-7; 9 bases fit TRBD1. The V gene end was trimmed by 5 bases and the J gene end by 2 bases; junction bases not matched to a gene: 7. From germline, CDR1 is LNHDA and CDR2 SQIVND (reference sequence). This CDR3 has 15 amino acids. The CDR3 loop is CASSDEGDRAYEQYF. The DNA for the CDR3 is TGTGCCAGTAGTGACGAGGGGGACAGGGCCTACGAGCAGTACTTC.

The J gene is TRBJ2-1, the V gene TRBV4-1; D may correspond to TRBD1 or TRBD2 (5 bases each). V dropped 2 bases and J dropped 0 bases, with 11 bases sitting between them. Germline CDR1 reads MGHRA; CDR2 reads YSYEKL. The CDR3 runs 16 residues. CDR3 nucleotides: TGCGCCAGCAGCCAACCGGGACCAAGCTCCTACAATGAGCAGTTCTTC. Its translation: CASSQPGPSSYNEQFF.

Written as DNA, the CDR3 is TGTGCCAGCAGTTACTCGGGGACAGGGGTCTCACCCCTCCACTTT. Encoded protein: CASSYSGTGVSPLHF. This sequence joins TRBV6-2 or TRBV6-3 and TRBJ1-6, with TRBD1 identical over 10 bases. This CDR3 region has 15 residues. Trimming removed 0 bases from V and 10 bases from J; junction bases left unmatched: 3. The germline V gene has CDR1 MNHEY and CDR2 SVGEGT.

This clonotype was detected ten times or more. V gene TRBV6-1 combines with J gene TRBJ2-7; 8 nucleotides line up with TRBD1. Trimming at V came to 5 bases and at J to 0 bases, leaving 6 bases not matched to a gene. CDR3 length equals 15 residues. Looked up from germline, CDR1 is MNHNS and CDR2 is SASEGT. CDR3 in amino acids: CASSPRTGTSYEQYF. CDR3 DNA sequence: TGTGCCAGCAGTCCCCGGACAGGGACCTCCTACGAGCAGTACTTC.

In this sample, this clonotype turned up many times. The V gene is TRBV12-3 or TRBV12-4, the J gene TRBJ1-1; maybe TRBD1 (5 bases). The CDR3 has 15 residues. V was cut by 4 bases and J by 4 bases, with 16 bases left in between. This chain's CDR3 is CASSWGPTGGTEAFF. DNA of the CDR3: TGTGCCAGCAGTTGGGGACCAACGGGTGGCACTGAAGCTTTCTTT.

This sequence joins TRBV15 and TRBJ1-6, with D tentatively TRBD1 (5 bases). The germline V and J ends were trimmed by 1 base and 9 bases, with 13 bases remaining between them. This CDR3 spans 15 amino acids. Per germline, CDR1 LNHNV and CDR2 YYDKDF (reference sequence). The CDR3 here is CATSRGQRLGSPLHF. The CDR3 coding sequence is TGTGCCACCAGCAGAGGACAGAGATTGGGTTCACCCCTCCACTTT.

The chain links TRBV20-1 to TRBJ1-6; 7 bases match TRBD1. Germline CDR1 reads DFQATT; CDR2 reads SNEGSKA (reference sequence). Germline trimming cut 3 bases from V and 9 bases from J; bases unmatched to any gene: 14. CDR3 length equals 16 residues. The CDR3 sequence is CSASVTTGAGASPLHF. The DNA for the CDR3 is TGCAGTGCTAGTGTTACTACAGGGGCGGGGGCTTCACCCCTCCACTTT.

The genes are TRBV6-1 and TRBJ2-3, with 11 positions matching TRBD2. The CDR3 runs 18 residues. Trimming at V came to 0 bases and at J to 1 base, leaving 6 bases not matched to a gene. Per the germline V gene, CDR1 is MNHNS and CDR2 is SASEGT. CDR3 in amino acids: CASSEAQVAGGGTDTQYF. The CDR3 DNA reads as TGTGCCAGCAGTGAAGCGCAAGTAGCGGGGGGGGGCACAGATACGCAGTATTTT.

In DNA, the CDR3 is TGTGCCACCAGTGATTGGACTAGCGGGCGCAATGAGCAGTTCTTC. Protein product: CATSDWTSGRNEQFF. The rearrangement joins TRBV24-1 to TRBJ2-1; 11 nucleotides match TRBD2. The CDR3 is 15 amino acids. The germline V gene has CDR1 KGHDR and CDR2 SFDVKD. With 2 bases clipped from V and 6 bases from J, the junction kept 2 bases outside the gene matches.